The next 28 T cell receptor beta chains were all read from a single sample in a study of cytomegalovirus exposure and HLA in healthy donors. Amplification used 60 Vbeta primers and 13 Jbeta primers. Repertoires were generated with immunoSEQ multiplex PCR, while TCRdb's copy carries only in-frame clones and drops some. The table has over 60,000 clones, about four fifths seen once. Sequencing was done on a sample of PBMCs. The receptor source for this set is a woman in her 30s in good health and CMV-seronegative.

For the CDR3, the DNA is TGTGCCAGCACGTGGGACAGGGGCTCACAGCCCCAGCATTTT. Translating gives CASTWDRGSQPQHF. The V gene is TRBV2, the J gene TRBJ1-5; 10 nucleotides align to TRBD1. The CDR3 extends over 14 amino acids. With 7 bases clipped from V and 7 bases from J, the junction kept 7 bases outside the gene matches. Germline CDR1 and CDR2: SNHLY and FYNNEI. The entire variable domain, with the rest obtained from reference TRBV2 and TRBJ1-5, is as follows: EPEVTQTPSHQVTQMGQEVILRCVPISNHLYFYWYRQILGQKVEFLVSFYNNEISEKSEIFDDQFSVERPDGSNFTLKIRSTKLEDSAMYFCASTWDRGSQPQHFGDGTRLSIL.

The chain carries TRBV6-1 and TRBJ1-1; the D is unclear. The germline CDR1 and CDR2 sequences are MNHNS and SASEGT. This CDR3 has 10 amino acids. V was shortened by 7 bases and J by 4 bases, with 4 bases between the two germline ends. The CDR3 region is CASILTEAFF. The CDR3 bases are TGTGCCAGCATACTCACTGAAGCTTTCTTT.

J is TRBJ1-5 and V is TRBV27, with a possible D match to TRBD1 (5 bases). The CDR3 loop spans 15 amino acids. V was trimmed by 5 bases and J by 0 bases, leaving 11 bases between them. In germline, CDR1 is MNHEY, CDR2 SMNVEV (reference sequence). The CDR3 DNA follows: TGTGCCAGCAGTCCGATGACAGTTAGCAATCAGCCCCAGCATTTT. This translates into CASSPMTVSNQPQHF.

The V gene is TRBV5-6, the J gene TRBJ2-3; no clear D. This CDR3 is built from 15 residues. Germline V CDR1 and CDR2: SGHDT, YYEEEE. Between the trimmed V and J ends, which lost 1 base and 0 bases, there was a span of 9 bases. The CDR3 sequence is CASSLYNPSTDTQYF. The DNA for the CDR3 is TGTGCCAGCAGCTTGTACAACCCTAGCACAGATACGCAGTATTTT.

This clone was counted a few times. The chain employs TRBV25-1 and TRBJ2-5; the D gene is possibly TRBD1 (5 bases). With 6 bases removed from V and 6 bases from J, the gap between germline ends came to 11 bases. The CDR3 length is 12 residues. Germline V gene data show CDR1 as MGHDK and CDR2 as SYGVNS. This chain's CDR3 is CASRPDSQTQYF. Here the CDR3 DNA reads TGTGCCAGCAGACCCGACAGTCAGACCCAGTACTTC.

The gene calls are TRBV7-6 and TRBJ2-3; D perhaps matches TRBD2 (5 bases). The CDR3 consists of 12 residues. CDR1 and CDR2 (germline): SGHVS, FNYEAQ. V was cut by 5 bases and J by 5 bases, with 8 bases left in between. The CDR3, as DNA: TGTGCCAGCAGCCCCGGACTAGATACGCAGTATTTT. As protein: CASSPGLDTQYF.

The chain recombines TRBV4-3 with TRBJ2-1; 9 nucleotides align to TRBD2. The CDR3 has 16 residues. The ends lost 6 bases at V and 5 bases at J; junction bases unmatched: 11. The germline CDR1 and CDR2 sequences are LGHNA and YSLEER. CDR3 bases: TGCGCCAGCAGTTCCCAGCAGCGGGAGGTTAACAATGAGCAGTTCTTC. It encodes CASSSQQREVNNEQFF.

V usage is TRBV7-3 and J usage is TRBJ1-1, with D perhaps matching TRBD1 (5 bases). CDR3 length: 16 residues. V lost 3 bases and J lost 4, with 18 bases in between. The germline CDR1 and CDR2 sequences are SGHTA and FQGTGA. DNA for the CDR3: TGTGCCAGCAGCTTCGGGGGGTCCCGAGCCGGCACTGAAGCTTTCTTT. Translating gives CASSFGGSRAGTEAFF. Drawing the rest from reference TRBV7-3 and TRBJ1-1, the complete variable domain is GAGVSQTPSNKVTEKGKYVELRCDPISGHTALYWYRQSLGQGPEFLIYFQGTGAADDSGLPNDRFFAVRPEGSVSTLKIQRTERGDSAVYLCASSFGGSRAGTEAFFGQGTRLTVV.

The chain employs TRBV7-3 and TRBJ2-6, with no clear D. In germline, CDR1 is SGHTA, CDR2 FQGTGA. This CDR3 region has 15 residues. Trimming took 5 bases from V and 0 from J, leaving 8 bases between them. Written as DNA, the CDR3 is TGTGCCAGCAGCCCCCTTTCCTCTGGGGCCAACGTCCTGACTTTC. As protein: CASSPLSSGANVLTF.

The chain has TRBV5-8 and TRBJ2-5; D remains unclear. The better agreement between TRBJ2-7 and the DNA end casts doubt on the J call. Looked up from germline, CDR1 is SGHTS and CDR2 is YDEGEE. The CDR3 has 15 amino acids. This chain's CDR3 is CASSLGWNLALEQYF. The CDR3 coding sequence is TGTGCCAGCAGCTTGGGTTGGAACTTAGCCCTCGAGCAGTACTTC.

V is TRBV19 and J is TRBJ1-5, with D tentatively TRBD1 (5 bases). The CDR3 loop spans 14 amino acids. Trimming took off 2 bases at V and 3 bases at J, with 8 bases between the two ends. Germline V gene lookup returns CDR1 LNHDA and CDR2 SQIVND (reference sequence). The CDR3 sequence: CASSITGDNQPQHF. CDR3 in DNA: TGTGCCAGTAGTATAACAGGCGACAATCAGCCCCAGCATTTT.

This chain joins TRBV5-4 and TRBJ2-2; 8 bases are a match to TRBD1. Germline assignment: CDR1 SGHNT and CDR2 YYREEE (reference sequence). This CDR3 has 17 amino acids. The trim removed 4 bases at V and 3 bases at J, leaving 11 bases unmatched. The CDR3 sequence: CASSLPEQGAYTGELFF. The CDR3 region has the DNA TGTGCCAGCAGCCTCCCGGAGCAGGGGGCTTACACCGGGGAGCTGTTTTTT.

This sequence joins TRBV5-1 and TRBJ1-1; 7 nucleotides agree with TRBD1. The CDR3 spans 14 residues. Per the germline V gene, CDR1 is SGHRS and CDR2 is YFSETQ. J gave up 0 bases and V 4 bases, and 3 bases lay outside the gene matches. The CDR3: CASSLGTVNTEAFF. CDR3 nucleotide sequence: TGCGCCAGCAGCCTCGGGACAGTGAACACTGAAGCTTTCTTT. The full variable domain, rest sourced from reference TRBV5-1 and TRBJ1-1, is KAGVTQTPRYLIKTRGQQVTLSCSPISGHRSVSWYQQTPGQGLQFLFEYFSETQRNKGNFPGRFSGRQFSNSRSEMNVSTLELGDSALYLCASSLGTVNTEAFFGQGTRLTVV.

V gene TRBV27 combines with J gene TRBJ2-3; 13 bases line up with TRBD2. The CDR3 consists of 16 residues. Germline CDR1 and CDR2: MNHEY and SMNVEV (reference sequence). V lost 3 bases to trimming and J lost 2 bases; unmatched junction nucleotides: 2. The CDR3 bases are TGTGCCAGCAGTTTCGGGACTAGCGGGAACACAGATACGCAGTATTTT. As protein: CASSFGTSGNTDTQYF.

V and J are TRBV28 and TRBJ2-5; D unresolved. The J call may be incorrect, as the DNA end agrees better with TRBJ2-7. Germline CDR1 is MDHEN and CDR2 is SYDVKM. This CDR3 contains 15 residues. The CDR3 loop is CASSLLADGDYEQYF. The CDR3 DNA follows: TGTGCCAGCAGTCTCCTCGCGGACGGCGACTACGAGCAGTACTTC.

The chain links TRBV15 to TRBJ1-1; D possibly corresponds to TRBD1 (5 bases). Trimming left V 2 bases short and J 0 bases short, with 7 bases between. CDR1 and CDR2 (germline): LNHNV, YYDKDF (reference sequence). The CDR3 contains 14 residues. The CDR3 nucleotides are TGTGCCACCAGCAGACCAGGGCTGAACACTGAAGCTTTCTTT. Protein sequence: CATSRPGLNTEAFF.

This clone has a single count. For the CDR3, the DNA is TGTGCCAGCAGCGCCGACTCACACAATGAGCAGTTCTTC. This translates into CASSADSHNEQFF. This chain uses TRBV7-2 with TRBJ2-1; unclear D gene. CDR3 length equals 13 residues. Germline values: CDR1 SGHTA, CDR2 FQGNSA. Trimming took 5 bases from V and 5 from J, leaving 10 bases between them. The whole variable domain, remainder taken from reference TRBV7-2 and TRBJ2-1, is GAGVSQSPSNKVTEKGKDVELRCDPISGHTALYWYRQSLGQGLEFLIYFQGNSAPDKSGLPSDRFSAERTGGSVSTLTIQRTQQEDSAVYLCASSADSHNEQFFGPGTRLTVL.

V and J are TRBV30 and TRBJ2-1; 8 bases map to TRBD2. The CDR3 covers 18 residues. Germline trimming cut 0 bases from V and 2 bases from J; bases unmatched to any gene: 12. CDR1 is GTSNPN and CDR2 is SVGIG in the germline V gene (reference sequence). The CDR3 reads CAWSVGLAGDPAYNEQFF. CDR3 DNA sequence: TGTGCCTGGAGTGTAGGGCTAGCGGGTGACCCGGCCTACAATGAGCAGTTCTTC.

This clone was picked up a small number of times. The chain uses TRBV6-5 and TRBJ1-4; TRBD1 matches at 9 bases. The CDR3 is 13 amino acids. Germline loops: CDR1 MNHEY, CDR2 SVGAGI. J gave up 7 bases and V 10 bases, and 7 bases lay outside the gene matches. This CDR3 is CATWTGVGEKLFF. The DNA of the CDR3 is TGTGCCACCTGGACAGGGGTGGGTGAAAAACTGTTTTTT.

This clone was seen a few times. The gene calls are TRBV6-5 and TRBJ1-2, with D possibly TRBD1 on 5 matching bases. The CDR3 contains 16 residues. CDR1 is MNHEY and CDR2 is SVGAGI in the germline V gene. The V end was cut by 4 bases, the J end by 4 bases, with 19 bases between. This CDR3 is CASSSPGRLNFYGYTF. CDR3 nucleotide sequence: TGTGCCAGCAGTTCCCCAGGGAGGTTGAATTTCTATGGCTACACCTTC.

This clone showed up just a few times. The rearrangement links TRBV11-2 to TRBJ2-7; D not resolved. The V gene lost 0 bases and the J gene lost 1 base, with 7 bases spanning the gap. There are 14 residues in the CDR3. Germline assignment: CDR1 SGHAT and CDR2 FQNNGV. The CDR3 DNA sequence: TGTGCCAGCAGCTTAGATCTCCGTTCCTACGAGCAGTACTTC. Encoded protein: CASSLDLRSYEQYF.

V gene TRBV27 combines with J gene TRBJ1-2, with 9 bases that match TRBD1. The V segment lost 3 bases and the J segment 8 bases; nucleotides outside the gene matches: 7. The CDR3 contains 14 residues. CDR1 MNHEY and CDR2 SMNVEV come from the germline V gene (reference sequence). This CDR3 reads CASSFSGTGNGYTF. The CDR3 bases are TGTGCCAGCAGTTTCTCCGGGACAGGGAACGGCTACACCTTC.

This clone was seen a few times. CDR3 nucleotide sequence: TGTGCCAGCTCTTTTTACGGGACCCAGTACTTC. It codes for CASSFYGTQYF. The V call is TRBV27, the J call TRBJ2-5; D unresolved. The CDR3 runs 11 residues. Germline CDR1 MNHEY, CDR2 SMNVEV (reference sequence). V lost 8 bases and J lost 7, with 11 bases in between.

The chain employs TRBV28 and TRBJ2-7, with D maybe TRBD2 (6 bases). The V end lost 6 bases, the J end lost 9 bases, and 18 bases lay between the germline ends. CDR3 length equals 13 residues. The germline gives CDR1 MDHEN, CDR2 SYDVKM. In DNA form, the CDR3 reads TGTGCCAGCAGCCCTCTACCTAGCGCTTCGCAGTACTTC. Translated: CASSPLPSASQYF.

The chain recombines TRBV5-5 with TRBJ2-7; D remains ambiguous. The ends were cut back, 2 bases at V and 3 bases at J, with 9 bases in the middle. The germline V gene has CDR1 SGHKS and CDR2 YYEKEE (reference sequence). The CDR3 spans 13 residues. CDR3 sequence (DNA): TGTGCCAGCAGCTTCGTCCTAGGCTACGAGCAGTACTTC. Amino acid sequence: CASSFVLGYEQYF.

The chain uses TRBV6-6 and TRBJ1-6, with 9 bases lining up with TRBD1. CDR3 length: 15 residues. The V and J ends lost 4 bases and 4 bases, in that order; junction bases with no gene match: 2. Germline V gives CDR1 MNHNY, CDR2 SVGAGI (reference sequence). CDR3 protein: CASSFGQGYNSPLHF. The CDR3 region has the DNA TGTGCCAGCAGTTTTGGACAGGGGTATAATTCACCCCTCCACTTT.

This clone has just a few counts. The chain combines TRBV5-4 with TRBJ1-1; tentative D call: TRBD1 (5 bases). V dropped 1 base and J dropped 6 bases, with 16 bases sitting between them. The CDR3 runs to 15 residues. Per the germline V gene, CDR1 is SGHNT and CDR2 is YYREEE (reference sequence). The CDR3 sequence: CASSLSLFGAPEAFF. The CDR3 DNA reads TGTGCCAGCAGCTTGAGTCTGTTTGGGGCCCCTGAAGCTTTCTTT. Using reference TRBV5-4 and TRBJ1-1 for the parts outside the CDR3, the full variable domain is ETGVTQSPTHLIKTRGQQVTLRCSSQSGHNTVSWYQQALGQGPQFIFQYYREEENGRGNFPPRFSGLQFPNYSSELNVNALELDDSALYLCASSLSLFGAPEAFFGQGTRLTVV.

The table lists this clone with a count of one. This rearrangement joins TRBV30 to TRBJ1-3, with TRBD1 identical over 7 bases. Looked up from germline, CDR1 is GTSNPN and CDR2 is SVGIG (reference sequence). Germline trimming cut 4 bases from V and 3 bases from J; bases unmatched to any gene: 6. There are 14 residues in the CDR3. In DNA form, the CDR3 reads TGTGCCTGGATGGGACAGCTATATGGAAACACCATATATTTT. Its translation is CAWMGQLYGNTIYF.